The 5 T cell receptor beta chains below were found in one sample sequenced in a study of identical twins. TCRdb processed the 5' RACE reads anew with MiXCR; each CDR3 protein has one entry. The sample has 200,000 to 250,000 distinct CDR3 sequences; about 7.5% are singletons. The data also belong to a second study, concerning yellow fever vaccine responses in identical twins.

The sequenced sample was memory (CD45RO+) T cells sorted from blood. Source of these receptors: a woman under 30 in good health.

This clonotype was counted between two and nine times. The chain recombines TRBV27 with TRBJ2-2; 8 bases are a match to TRBD2. V lost 5 bases, J lost 5 bases, and 7 bases stayed unmatched. Germline V gene sequence: CDR1 MNHEY, CDR2 SMNVEV (reference sequence). CDR3 size: 15 residues. CDR3 bases: TGTGCCAGCAGTACAAAGCGGGAGACGACCGGGGAGCTGTTTTTT. This gives the protein CASSTKRETTGELFF.

Notes on this clonotype: A much bigger clone sits one base away, suggesting this may be a read error. The rearrangement uses TRBV20-1 and TRBJ2-2; D is unresolved. From germline, CDR1 is DFQATT and CDR2 SNEGSKA (reference sequence). Trimming removed 6 bases at V and 6 bases at J, with 17 bases between. CDR3 length equals 14 residues. CDR3: CSAASEPPAGELFF. Here the CDR3 DNA reads TGCAGTGCCGCATCGGAACCCCCCGCCGGGGAGCTGTTTTTT.

The chain carries TRBV18 and TRBJ1-1; perhaps TRBD1 as D (5 bases). The CDR3 is 15 amino acids. Germline CDR1 KGHSH, CDR2 LQKENI. V was clipped by 0 bases and J by 2 bases, with 10 bases between them. CDR3 in amino acids: CASSPPGTANTEAFF. The CDR3 nucleotides are TGTGCCAGCTCACCACCGGGGACGGCAAACACTGAAGCTTTCTTT.

This clonotype appeared many times. The J gene is TRBJ2-7, the V gene TRBV12-3 or TRBV12-4, with D possibly matching TRBD1 (6 bases). V lost 3 bases to trimming and J lost 8 bases, with 14 bases between them. The CDR3 covers 13 residues. CDR3 DNA: TGTGCCAGCAGTTTTTCAACAGGGCCTCAGCAGTACTTC. Its translation is CASSFSTGPQQYF.

The sample holds many counts of this clonotype. The genes are TRBV4-2 and TRBJ2-5; 9 bases match TRBD2. This CDR3 has 17 residues. Germline lookup yields CDR1 LGHNA and CDR2 YNFKEQ. V lost 0 bases and J lost 2; bases outside the gene matches: 7. The CDR3 region is CASSQDFAGGLQETQYF. CDR3 DNA sequence: TGTGCCAGCAGCCAAGATTTTGCGGGGGGGCTACAAGAGACCCAGTACTTC.